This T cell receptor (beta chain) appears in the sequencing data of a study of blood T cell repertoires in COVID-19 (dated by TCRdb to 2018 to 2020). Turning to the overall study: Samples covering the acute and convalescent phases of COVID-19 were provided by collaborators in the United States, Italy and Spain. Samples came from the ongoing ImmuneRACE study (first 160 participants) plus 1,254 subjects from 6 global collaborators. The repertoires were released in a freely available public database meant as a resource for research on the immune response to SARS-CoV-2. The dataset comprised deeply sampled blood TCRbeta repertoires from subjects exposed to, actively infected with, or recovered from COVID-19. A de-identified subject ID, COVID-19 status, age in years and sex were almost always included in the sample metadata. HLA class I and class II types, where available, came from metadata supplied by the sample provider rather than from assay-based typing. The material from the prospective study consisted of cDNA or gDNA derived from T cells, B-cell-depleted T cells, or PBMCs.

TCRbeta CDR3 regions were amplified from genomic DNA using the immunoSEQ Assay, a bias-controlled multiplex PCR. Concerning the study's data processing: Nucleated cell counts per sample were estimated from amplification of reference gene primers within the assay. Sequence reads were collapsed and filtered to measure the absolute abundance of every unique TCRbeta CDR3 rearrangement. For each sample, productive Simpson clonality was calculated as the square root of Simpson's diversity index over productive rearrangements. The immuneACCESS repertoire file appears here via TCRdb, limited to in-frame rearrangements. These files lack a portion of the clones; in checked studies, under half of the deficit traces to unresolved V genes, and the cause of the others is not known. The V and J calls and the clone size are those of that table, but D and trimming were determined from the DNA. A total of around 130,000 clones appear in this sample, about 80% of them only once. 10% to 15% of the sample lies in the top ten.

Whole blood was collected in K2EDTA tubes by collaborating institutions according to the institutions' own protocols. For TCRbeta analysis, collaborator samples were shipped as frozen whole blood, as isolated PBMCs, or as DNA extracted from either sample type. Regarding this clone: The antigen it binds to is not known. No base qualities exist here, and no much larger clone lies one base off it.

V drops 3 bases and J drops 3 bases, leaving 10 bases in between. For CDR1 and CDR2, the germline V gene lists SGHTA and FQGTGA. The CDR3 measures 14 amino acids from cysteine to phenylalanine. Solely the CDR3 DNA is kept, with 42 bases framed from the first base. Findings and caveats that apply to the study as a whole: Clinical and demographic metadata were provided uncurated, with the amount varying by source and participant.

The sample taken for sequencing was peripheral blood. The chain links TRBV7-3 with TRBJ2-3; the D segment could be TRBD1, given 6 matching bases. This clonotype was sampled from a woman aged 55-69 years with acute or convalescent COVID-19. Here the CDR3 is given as CASSLITGTDTQYF. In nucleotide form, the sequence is TGTGCCAGCAGCTTGATTACAGGGACAGATACGCAGTATTTT.